This T cell receptor (beta chain) was retrieved from a study of Graves' ophthalmopathy and Graves' hyperthyroidism. Across the whole study: Stable hyperthyroidism referred to disease that showed no ophthalmopathy within 18 months of follow-up.

RNA transcripts were the source from which TCR beta CDR3 regions were amplified. A first-round RT-PCR used HTBI primers, followed by a second-round multiplex PCR. TCRdb re-called the multiplex PCR reads through MiXCR, storing one row per CDR3 protein. The repertoire holds about 1.2 million distinct CDR3 sequences, 35% to 40% seen once, with around 10% in the top ten. Remarks on this clonotype: The antigen remains undetermined.

Per germline, CDR1 SGHTA and CDR2 FQGNSA. The CDR3 loop spans 14 amino acids. V was trimmed by 2 bases and J by 4 bases, leaving 11 bases between them. Recruitment covered hyperthyroidism patients aged 18 to 65 whose new diagnosis was of under 2 months' duration. Study results and caveats: Most expanded clonotypes in thyroid above 0.001 frequency also showed up in blood. Sensitivity reached more than 70% and specificity about 72% when the model predicted ophthalmopathy progression.

Sequencing input: peripheral blood or thyroid tissue (not recorded which). This TCR was recovered from an adult man with Graves' hyperthyroidism. V gene TRBV7-2 combines with J gene TRBJ1-1; possibly TRBD1 for D (5 bases). CDR3 coding DNA: TGTGCCAGCAGCTTAATCAGGGTGGGCACTGAAGCTTTCTTT. Translating it yields CASSLIRVGTEAFF.